This TCR beta chain emerged from a study of OX40 agonist ivuxolimab in advanced cancers. CDR3 length: 14 amino acids. Trimming left V 4 bases short and J 3 bases short, with 11 bases between. Germline V gene sequence: CDR1 SGHDT, CDR2 YYEEEE. Using immunoSEQ multiplex PCR, the repertoire was profiled, and TCRdb retains in-frame clones only, with some absent. The sample contains 55,000 to 70,000 clones, around 83% of which appear only once. The specimen comprised CD4+ or CD8+ T cells sorted from blood, sampled in a trial of the OX40 agonist ivuxolimab. The chain recombines TRBV5-6 with TRBJ1-3; tentatively, D is TRBD1 (5 bases). This sequence originates from an adult with an advanced solid tumor such as melanoma, head and neck, liver or kidney cancer. In nucleotides, the CDR3 is TGTGCCAGCAGCCGGGGCAGGAATGGAAACACCATATATTTT. Encoded protein: CASSRGRNGNTIYF.